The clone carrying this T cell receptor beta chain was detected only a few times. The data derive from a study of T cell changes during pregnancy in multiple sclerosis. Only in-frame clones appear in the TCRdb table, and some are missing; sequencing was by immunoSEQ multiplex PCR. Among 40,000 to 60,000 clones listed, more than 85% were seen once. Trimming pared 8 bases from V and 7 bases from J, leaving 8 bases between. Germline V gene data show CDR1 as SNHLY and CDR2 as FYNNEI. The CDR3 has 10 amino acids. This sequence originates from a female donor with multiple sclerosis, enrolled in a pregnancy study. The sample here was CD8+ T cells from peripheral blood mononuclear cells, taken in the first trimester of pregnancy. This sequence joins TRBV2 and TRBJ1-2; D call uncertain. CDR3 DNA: TGTGCCAGCGAAGCTCGTGGCTACACCTTC. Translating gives CASEARGYTF.